This T cell receptor beta chain was observed in a study of T-cell reconstitution after alpha-beta-depleted transplantation in children. Molecular barcoding with unique molecular identifiers was used for the TCRbeta library. TCRdb independently ran MiXCR on the PCR reads; one entry per CDR3 protein. The sample has 200,000 to 250,000 distinct CDR3 sequences; around 8.4% are singletons. In its sample, this clonotype was seen many times. Its specificity is not known. Study-wide results and caveats: Counts and diversity of T cells one year after transplant came mostly from newly produced T cells. TCRbeta diversity was high at day 60 in some patients (a result of surviving recipient T cells and thymic progenitors). Two months or so post-transplant, alpha-beta T cells reportedly derived from several hundred expanded graft clones.

The V gene's germline CDR1 is KGHSH and CDR2 LQKENI. CDR3 length: 17 residues. The V end lost 0 bases, the J end lost 4 bases, and 16 bases lay between the germline ends. The chain joins TRBV18 to TRBJ2-4, with a tentative D call TRBD1 (5 bases). This specimen consisted of PBMCs, mostly from graft donor cells, obtained 360 days after TCRalphabeta/CD19-depleted stem cell transplant. This receptor was identified in a male patient between 2 and 10 years old who had a stem cell transplant for acute myeloid leukemia, so the T cells may come from the graft donor. CDR3 nucleotide sequence: TGTGCCAGCTCACCACCTGGGGCCTCGAATATAAAAAACATTCAGTACTTC. It encodes CASSPPGASNIKNIQYF.